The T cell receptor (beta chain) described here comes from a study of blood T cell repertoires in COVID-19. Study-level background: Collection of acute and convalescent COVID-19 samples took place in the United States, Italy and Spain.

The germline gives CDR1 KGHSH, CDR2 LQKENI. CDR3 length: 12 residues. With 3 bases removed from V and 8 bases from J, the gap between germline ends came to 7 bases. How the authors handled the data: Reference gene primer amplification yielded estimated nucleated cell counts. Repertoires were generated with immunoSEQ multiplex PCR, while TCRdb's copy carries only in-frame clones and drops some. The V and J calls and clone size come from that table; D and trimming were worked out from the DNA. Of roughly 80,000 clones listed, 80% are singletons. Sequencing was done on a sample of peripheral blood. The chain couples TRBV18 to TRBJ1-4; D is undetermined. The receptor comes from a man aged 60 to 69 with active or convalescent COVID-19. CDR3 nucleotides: TGTGCCAGCTCACCGGCGGGGGAAAAACTGTTTTTT. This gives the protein CASSPAGEKLFF.